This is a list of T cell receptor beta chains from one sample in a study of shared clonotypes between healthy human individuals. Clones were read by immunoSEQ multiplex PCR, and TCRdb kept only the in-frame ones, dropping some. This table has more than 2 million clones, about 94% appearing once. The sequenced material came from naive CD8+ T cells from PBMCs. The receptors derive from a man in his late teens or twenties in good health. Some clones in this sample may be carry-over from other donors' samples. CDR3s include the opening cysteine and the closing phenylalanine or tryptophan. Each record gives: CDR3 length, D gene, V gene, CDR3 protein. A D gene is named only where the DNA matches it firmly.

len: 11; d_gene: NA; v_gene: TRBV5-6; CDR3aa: CASSLSGELFF
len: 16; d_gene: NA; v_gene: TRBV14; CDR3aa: CASSHAGLNSGNTIYF
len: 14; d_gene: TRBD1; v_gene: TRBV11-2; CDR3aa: CASSSDRGGYGYTF
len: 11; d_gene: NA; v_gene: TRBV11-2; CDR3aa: CASSLDPGQFF
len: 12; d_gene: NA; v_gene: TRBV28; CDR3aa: CASSLGGYEQYF
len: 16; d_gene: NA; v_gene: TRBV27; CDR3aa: CASSLQAPTPPGPQHF
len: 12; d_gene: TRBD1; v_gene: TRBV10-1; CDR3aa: CASREGGGEQFF
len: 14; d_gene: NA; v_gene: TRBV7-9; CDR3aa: CASSPTQYQSVAFF
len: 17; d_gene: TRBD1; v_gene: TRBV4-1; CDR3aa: CASSQGRVSGGVYEQYF
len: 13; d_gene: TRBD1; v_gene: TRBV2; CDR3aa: CASSPTGGHEQYF
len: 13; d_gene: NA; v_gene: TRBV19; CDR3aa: CASSPKGNQPQHF
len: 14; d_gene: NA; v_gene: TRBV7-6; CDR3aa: CASSLGPSSYEQYF
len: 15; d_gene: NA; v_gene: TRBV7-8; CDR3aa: CASSLVGGGLGEQYF